This T cell receptor beta chain was obtained from a study of blood T cells in healthy people across ages. The study's findings and limits: Comparison with aged donors showed that long-lived donors had more naive CD4+ cells and higher diversity. It was held that the diversity estimates obtained from one million T cells were underestimates.

Each sample had at least 6 million PBMCs isolated. About this clonotype: Antigen specificity is unknown.

Trimming cost V 0 bases and J 2 bases, with 12 bases left between them. The germline CDR1 and CDR2 sequences are DFQATT and SNEGSKA (reference sequence). The CDR3 runs 15 residues. It was with a sample-barcoded 5' primer and a J-beta primer mix that a second PCR of roughly 6 to 12 cycles was run. TCRdb re-analysed the 5' RACE reads in MiXCR, keeping a single row per CDR3 protein. The table has about a million distinct CDR3 sequences, 45% to 50% seen once. V and J are TRBV20-1 and TRBJ2-3; a possible D gene is TRBD1 (6 bases). What was sequenced was blood. The receptor comes from a man between 25 and 39 years old in good health. The CDR3 region has the DNA TGCAGTGCTAGAGATGGGGGCAGAACCACAGATACGCAGTATTTT. It encodes CSARDGGRTTDTQYF.